Below, 10 T cell receptor beta chains from the same sample are listed, as sequenced in a study of blood T cell repertoires in COVID-19. The method was immunoSEQ multiplex PCR; TCRdb's version includes in-frame clones alone and lacks a portion of them. The top ten hold approximately 16% of the sample, which has fewer than 120,000 clones, 82% seen once. The sequenced material came from peripheral blood. The receptors were sampled from a woman aged 60-75 years with acute or convalescent COVID-19.

The V gene is TRBV18, the J gene TRBJ2-3; 9 nucleotides line up with TRBD1. From germline, CDR1 is KGHSH and CDR2 LQKENI. The J segment lost 3 bases and the V segment lost 3 bases, leaving 7 bases of the junction unmatched. CDR3 length equals 16 residues. The CDR3 region has the DNA TGTGCCAGCTCACCGGGTGGGACAGGGACGACAGATACGCAGTATTTT. This sequence encodes CASSPGGTGTTDTQYF.

The J gene is TRBJ1-2, the V gene TRBV6-5; 9 bases are a match to TRBD1. V lost 4 bases, J lost 6 bases, and 12 bases stayed unmatched. CDR3 length: 16 amino acids. The V gene's germline CDR1 is MNHEY and CDR2 SVGAGI. CDR3 residues: CASSSTPRNRGHGYTF. CDR3 DNA sequence: TGTGCCAGCAGTTCGACACCTAGAAACAGGGGGCATGGCTACACCTTC.

The V gene is TRBV2, the J gene TRBJ1-1; no definite D call. Germline assignment: CDR1 SNHLY and CDR2 FYNNEI. V lost 6 bases, J lost 0 bases, and 14 bases lay in between. The CDR3 is 15 residues long. The CDR3 spells CASSWSGGLNTEAFF. The CDR3 DNA reads as TGTGCCAGCAGCTGGAGCGGTGGCCTGAACACTGAAGCTTTCTTT.

The rearrangement links TRBV4-2 to TRBJ1-6; TRBD1 might be the D (6 bases). Deletions cut 0 bases from V and 0 bases from J, with 9 bases between. Germline loops: CDR1 LGHNA, CDR2 YNFKEQ. CDR3 length: 17 residues. CDR3 sequence reads: CASSQDDRSSYNSPLHF. The CDR3, as DNA: TGTGCCAGCAGCCAAGATGACAGGAGCTCCTATAATTCACCCCTCCACTTT.

The rearrangement uses TRBV13 and TRBJ1-2; TRBD1 matches 7 bases. Germline V gene sequence: CDR1 PRHDT, CDR2 FYEKMQ (reference sequence). The J segment lost 7 bases and the V segment lost 5 bases, leaving 13 bases of the junction unmatched. This CDR3 has 15 amino acids. CDR3 DNA: TGTGCCAGCAGCGACTCGCGCAGGGGGGCGGTTGGCTACACCTTC. The encoded protein is CASSDSRRGAVGYTF.

The chain combines TRBV12-3 or TRBV12-4 with TRBJ2-1; the D is unclear. CDR3 length: 11 amino acids. The V and J ends lost 2 bases and 10 bases respectively, with 6 bases between them. DNA for the CDR3: TGTGCCAGCAGTTTAAGCATCGAGCAGTTCTTC. Protein sequence: CASSLSIEQFF.

V and J are TRBV7-9 and TRBJ2-7; 11 bases line up with TRBD2. Trimming at V came to 4 bases and at J to 5 bases, leaving 10 bases not matched to a gene. The CDR3 runs to 16 residues. CDR1 is SEHNR, CDR2 FQNEAQ, per germline (reference sequence). The CDR3 sequence: CASSSWASGGLDEQYF. The CDR3 nucleotides are TGTGCCAGCAGCTCCTGGGCTAGCGGGGGGCTCGACGAGCAGTACTTC.

V usage is TRBV5-1 and J usage is TRBJ1-5; TRBD1 is a possible D gene (5 bases). Germline CDR1 reads SGHRS; CDR2 reads YFSETQ. The CDR3 extends over 14 amino acids. The V and J ends lost 6 bases and 3 bases respectively, with 13 bases between them. CDR3 sequence (DNA): TGCGCCAGCAATGTCAGGGTTTCCAATCAGCCCCAGCATTTT. Residues: CASNVRVSNQPQHF.

The V and J genes are TRBV4-3 and TRBJ2-7, with 7 positions matching TRBD2. The CDR3 has 15 residues. CDR1 LGHNA and CDR2 YSLEER come from the germline V gene. With V trimmed by 4 bases and J by 4 bases, 10 bases remained unmatched. CDR3 DNA: TGCGCCAGCAGCCGGGTTCCTGGGGAGGGGTACGAGCAGTACTTC. Protein product: CASSRVPGEGYEQYF.

This clone was detected once. V is TRBV6-5 and J is TRBJ1-2; 8 positions agree with TRBD1. The CDR3 sequence is 15 residues long. Germline CDR1 reads MNHEY; CDR2 reads SVGAGI. The V and J ends lost 5 bases and 2 bases, in that order; junction bases with no gene match: 7. Here the CDR3 reads CASSPGQGTNYGYTF. Here the CDR3 DNA reads TGTGCCAGCAGTCCTGGACAGGGAACGAACTATGGCTACACCTTC.